This TCR beta chain was sequenced for a study of blood T cell repertoires in COVID-19. Study background: The United States, Italy and Spain were the sources of the acute and convalescent COVID-19 samples. Sources were T cells, B-cell-depleted T cells, or PBMCs; the material itself was cDNA or gDNA.

Losses at the gene ends were 5 bases for V and 14 bases for J; bases not matched to a gene: 11. Germline CDR1 and CDR2: MDHEN and SYDVKM. This CDR3 is 12 amino acids long. In the authors' methods: Nucleated cell counts were estimated from reference gene primer amplification. Profiling relied on immunoSEQ multiplex PCR, and the TCRdb table lists in-frame clones only, not all of them. V, J and clone size reflect that table, while D and trimming were determined from the DNA. The data show over 200,000 clones, more than 85% seen once. The specimen sequenced was peripheral blood. This receptor was taken from a man in his forties or fifties with active or convalescent COVID-19. V gene TRBV28 combines with J gene TRBJ1-1; TRBD1 aligns across 7 bases. In nucleotides, the CDR3 is TGTGCCAGCAGTCGCCCGGGACAGCCTACCTTCTTT. This codes for CASSRPGQPTFF.